This T cell receptor (beta chain) was sequenced for a study of blood T cell repertoires in COVID-19. For the study at large: The study drew acute and convalescent COVID-19 samples from the United States, Italy and Spain.

Study members were between about 18 and 95 years old and lived in 24 US regions. Cohorts were based on clinical histories the participants reported. The count of this clone is one. Methods used by the authors: Using reference gene primer amplification, nucleated cell counts were estimated. Sequenced by immunoSEQ multiplex PCR; TCRdb stores in-frame clones only, minus some. The DNA was the basis for D and trimming; V, J and clone size are from that table. Of approximately 140,000 clones listed, 70% to 90% are singletons. Germline V gives CDR1 SQVTM, CDR2 ANQGSEA. The CDR3 sequence is 13 residues long. V was pared by 4 bases and J by 4 bases, with 5 bases of the junction left unmatched.

The sequence derives from a woman aged 45 to 65 who had recovered from COVID-19. The chain is built from TRBV29-1 and TRBJ1-1; 8 positions agree with TRBD1. Sample: PBMCs or T cells enriched from blood (not recorded which). Here the CDR3 DNA reads TGCAGCGTTGCCTTAGACAGGGGCACTGAAGCTTTCTTT. This sequence encodes CSVALDRGTEAFF.